This T cell receptor (beta chain) came from a study of T cell repertoires in cytomegalovirus infection (dated by TCRdb to about 2019). Regarding the research as a whole: Donor HLA type was relevant to the analysis, because carriage of CMV infection together with the matching HLA type was indicated by public TCR beta signatures. General study outcomes and caveats: The ex vivo response was dominated by HLA-C-restricted CMV-specific TCR beta clonotypes, which also provided the single most frequent clonotype in two of eight donors. In both this cohort and an independent roughly 330-donor cohort, the cumulative frequency of public TCR beta family members distinguished carriers of CMV infection plus the relevant HLA type.

This clonotype was counted a few times. Its antigen is unknown. The sample holds no much larger clone one base away, and base qualities are not on file. The V and J ends are trimmed by 4 bases and 0 bases, leaving 9 bases between them. The germline V gene encodes CDR1 SNHLY and CDR2 FYNNEI. The CDR3 starts with the cysteine, ends with the phenylalanine, and has 14 residues. CDR3 DNA is the only sequence kept; it has 42 bases, read in frame from the first base. Sequencing was carried out with an Illumina HiSeq 1500. The raw public reads went through TCRdb reprocessing: fastp at Q25, MiXCR clone calling, in-frame beta chains kept. Each record represents a unique CDR3 protein, reported with the most common genes and DNA among its rows. Recorded for this sample are 150,000 to 200,000 distinct CDR3 sequences; 28% of them occurred a single time. The leading ten clones occupy approximately 30% of the sample.

The source of this sequence is a human donor in good health (CMV status not recorded). Some clones in this sample may be carry-over from other donors' samples. Sequenced: PBMCs. In this chain, TRBV2 is recombined with TRBJ1-1, with the D gene uncertain. In nucleotide form, the sequence is TGTGCCAGCAGTGTAGAGGTGATGAACACTGAAGCTTTCTTT. It translates to CASSVEVMNTEAFF.